This T cell receptor (beta chain) was observed in a study of technical replicates of blood from several donors. CDR3 length equals 17 residues. V was clipped by 8 bases and J by 0 bases; unmatched bases: 15. Germline CDR1 is ENHRY and CDR2 is SYGVKD. Sequencing used immunoSEQ multiplex PCR; TCRdb keeps in-frame clones, though not all of them. The table shows 70,000 to 95,000 clones, with around 94% occurring only once. The rearrangement joins TRBV10-3 to TRBJ2-7, with 8 bases aligning to TRBD1. Source material: T cells isolated from PBMCs. The receptor's source is a human donor in good health. The CDR3 coding sequence is TGTGCCATCGGAATCCGGGACAGGCGCTCATACTCCTACGAGCAGTACTTC. It is translated as CAIGIRDRRSYSYEQYF.